This passage covers 2 T cell receptor beta chains from one sample sequenced in a study of graft-versus-host responses after intestinal transplantation. Lamina propria and intraepithelial lymphocytes were released by processing graft tissue. Method: immunoSEQ multiplex PCR; TCRdb's copy keeps in-frame clones and lacks some. The data show about 37,000 clones, with about 85% seen just once and 15% to 20% held by the top ten. Source: ileum tissue, taken more than 200 days after intestinal transplant. The receptors come from a human patient who received an intestinal transplant, so some T cells may come from the graft donor.

The chain is built from TRBV7-9 and TRBJ2-7; D might be TRBD1 (5 bases). Trimming cost V 3 bases and J 0 bases, with 9 bases left between them. Germline lookup yields CDR1 SEHNR and CDR2 FQNEAQ (reference sequence). This CDR3 spans 14 amino acids. The CDR3 sequence: CASSFYDSSYEQYF. The CDR3 bases are TGTGCCAGCAGCTTTTATGACAGCTCCTACGAGCAGTACTTC.

The rearrangement joins TRBV5-1 to TRBJ2-5; 12 bases are a match to TRBD1. V trimming: 4 bases; J trimming: 5 bases; junction bases outside the gene matches: 9. Germline CDR1 and CDR2: SGHRS and YFSETQ. CDR3 length equals 16 residues. The CDR3 is CASSRKGQGAEETQYF. The CDR3 coding sequence is TGCGCCAGCAGCCGTAAGGGACAGGGGGCAGAGGAGACCCAGTACTTC.